Below, one T cell receptor beta chain is given with its context. Its target is not known. These data are taken from a study of T cell responses to AZD1222 COVID-19 vaccine. V was shortened by 0 bases and J by 3 bases, with 9 bases between the two germline ends. The CDR3 covers 14 residues. Germline V CDR1 and CDR2: SGHDT, YYEEEE. The assay was immunoSEQ multiplex PCR, and TCRdb's table has in-frame clones only and misses some. The sample shows about 180,000 clones, 85% to 90% of them seen only once. Study observations and caveats: Repertoires in all cases were sampled only once the peak T cell response had passed. As reported, nearly half of all spike-specific TCRs target variant regions that are unmutated. Donors were chiefly white British, with a greater number of females, and clonal diversity was perhaps underestimated. Baseline testing showed seropositivity in only a handful of AZD1222 recipients.

The sample here was peripheral blood, taken on day 0 of AZD1222 vaccination. The clonotype comes from an adult in good health. The chain is built from TRBV5-6 and TRBJ1-2, with D possibly matching TRBD1 (6 bases). The CDR3 here is CASSLANRDYGYTF. The CDR3 coding sequence is TGTGCCAGCAGCTTGGCCAACAGGGACTATGGCTACACCTTC.